The table lists the clone carrying this T cell receptor beta chain with a few counts. This sample was included in a study of response to subunit inactivated influenza vaccine. TCRdb reanalysed the RT-PCR reads using MiXCR and keeps one entry per CDR3 protein. The sample lists 650,000 to 800,000 distinct CDR3 sequences, 11% to 15% occurring once. There are 13 residues in the CDR3. The V gene lost 4 bases and the J gene lost 10 bases, with 14 bases spanning the gap. From germline, CDR1 is GTSNPN and CDR2 SVGIG (reference sequence). Here the sequenced sample was PBMCs from blood, taken 14 to 15 days before vaccination. This TCR was sampled from a man over 45 who received an inactivated influenza vaccine. This chain links TRBV30 with TRBJ1-6; D gene ambiguous. The chain's CDR3 is CAWNSFQRSPLHF. CDR3 nucleotide sequence: TGTGCCTGGAACTCGTTTCAGAGGTCACCCCTCCACTTT.